Below are 25 T cell receptor beta chains sequenced from a single sample in a study of T cells in Graves' hyperthyroidism and ophthalmopathy. Amplification of TCR beta CDR3 regions was performed using RNA transcripts as template. First-round RT-PCR targeting the TCR CDR3 was performed with the HTBI primer set. MiXCR, run by TCRdb on the multiplex PCR reads, gives a single entry per CDR3 protein. The profile shows hundreds of thousands of distinct CDR3 sequences, about 38% of them singletons. Sequencing input: blood. The receptors originated from a man between 18 and 35 years old with Graves' hyperthyroidism.

The V gene is TRBV2, the J gene TRBJ1-4, with 8 bases fitting TRBD1. The germline V gene encodes CDR1 SNHLY and CDR2 FYNNEI. CDR3 size: 13 residues. The CDR3 reads CVWTSDRAEKLFF. The CDR3 nucleotides are TGTGTCTGGACATCGGACAGGGCTGAAAAACTGTTTTTT.

The V call is TRBV7-2, the J call TRBJ2-7; no reliable D call. This CDR3 is built from 14 residues. V lost 5 bases and J lost 2, with 13 bases in between. Germline CDR1 SGHTA, CDR2 FQGNSA. This chain's CDR3 is CASSLGPAPYEQYF. CDR3 DNA: TGTGCCAGCAGCCTCGGGCCAGCGCCCTACGAGCAGTACTTC.

V and J are TRBV6-5 and TRBJ1-6, with D possibly TRBD1 on 5 matching bases. With 9 bases removed from V and 8 bases from J, the gap between germline ends came to 14 bases. The CDR3 extends over 13 amino acids. Germline V gives CDR1 MNHEY, CDR2 SVGAGI. CDR3 nucleotide sequence: TGTGCCAGTCGGACAAGCGTCGATTCACCCCTCCACTTT. It encodes CASRTSVDSPLHF.

The V gene is TRBV10-3, the J gene TRBJ2-1; weak D call: TRBD2 (5 bases). The V end was cut by 8 bases, the J end by 6 bases, with 14 bases between. Germline-derived CDR1 and CDR2 are ENHRY and SYGVKD. This CDR3 region has 13 residues. CDR3 amino acids: CAIRDPPANEQFF. In nucleotides, the CDR3 is TGTGCCATCCGGGATCCCCCCGCCAATGAGCAGTTCTTC.

This clonotype was observed a handful of times. The chain employs TRBV6-5 and TRBJ1-1; D is ambiguous. Germline assignment: CDR1 MNHEY and CDR2 SVGAGI. Trimming took 6 bases from V and 5 from J, leaving 13 bases between them. This CDR3 is built from 13 residues. As DNA, the CDR3 is TGTGCCAGCAGCACCGCTGAAGGTACTGAAGCTTTCTTT. Translation: CASSTAEGTEAFF.

CDR3 sequence: CASRRDPRAYEQYF. The CDR3 DNA reads TGTGCCAGCAGAAGGGACCCTAGGGCCTACGAGCAGTACTTC. The chain carries TRBV6-1 and TRBJ2-7; D assignment may be TRBD1 or TRBD2 (5 bases each). Trimming took 6 bases from V and 2 from J, leaving 14 bases between them. Per germline, CDR1 MNHNS and CDR2 SASEGT. The CDR3 loop spans 14 amino acids.

Comments on this clonotype: A read error may produce the germline difference seen at one junction end. The CDR3 DNA sequence: TGTGCTAGCAGCTTAGTTGGACAGGGCAAAGAGACCCAGTACTTC. Amino acid sequence: CASSLVGQGKETQYF. This chain connects TRBV7-7 to TRBJ2-5; 8 bases map to TRBD1. This CDR3 region has 15 residues. Germline loops: CDR1 SSHAT, CDR2 FNYEAQ (reference sequence).

This clonotype was seen more than once but under ten times. The chain carries TRBV5-4 and TRBJ2-7, with 9 positions matching TRBD1. CDR3 length: 15 amino acids. Germline CDR1 SGHNT, CDR2 YYREEE (reference sequence). V shed 4 bases and J 3 bases; nucleotides not matched to a gene: 8. The CDR3 DNA follows: TGTGCCAGCAGCGACGGGACAGGGTCCCGCTACGAGCAGTACTTC. Translation gives CASSDGTGSRYEQYF.

The V call is TRBV19, the J call TRBJ1-2, with D possibly TRBD1 on 5 matching bases. The CDR3 has 13 amino acids. V lost 7 bases to trimming and J lost 4 bases, with 13 bases between them. Germline CDR1 is LNHDA and CDR2 is SQIVND (reference sequence). The CDR3 here is CASTPTVAYGYTF. The CDR3 DNA reads TGTGCCAGTACTCCGACAGTCGCCTATGGCTACACCTTC.

The sample holds many counts of this clonotype. The J gene is TRBJ1-1, the V gene TRBV7-9, with D perhaps matching TRBD1 (6 bases). The CDR3 is made up of 13 amino acids. V lost 6 bases to trimming and J lost 6 bases, with 14 bases between them. Germline V gene lookup returns CDR1 SEHNR and CDR2 FQNEAQ (reference sequence). The CDR3 coding sequence is TGTGCCAGCAGTCCGACAGGCTCCGCTGAAGCTTTCTTT. Translation gives CASSPTGSAEAFF.

This clonotype was seen only a few times. The J gene is TRBJ2-5, the V gene TRBV5-1; 10 positions agree with TRBD1. The CDR3 contains 14 residues. Germline V gene data show CDR1 as SGHRS and CDR2 as YFSETQ. Losses at the gene ends were 5 bases for V and 5 bases for J; bases not matched to a gene: 6. The CDR3 spells CASRATGGRETQYF. CDR3 in DNA: TGCGCCAGCAGGGCGACAGGGGGCCGGGAGACCCAGTACTTC.

This clonotype was observed a handful of times. As DNA, the CDR3 is TGTGCCAGTAGTATGGGCAGGGGTTCGCGCGATAGCAATCAGCCCCAGCATTTT. It codes for CASSMGRGSRDSNQPQHF. This chain joins TRBV19 and TRBJ1-5; D may be TRBD1 (6 bases). There are 18 residues in the CDR3. Per germline, CDR1 LNHDA and CDR2 SQIVND (reference sequence). V dropped 3 bases and J dropped 0 bases, with 18 bases sitting between them.

The rearrangement links TRBV19 to TRBJ1-5, with 9 bases identical to TRBD1. The V segment lost 5 bases and the J segment 6 bases; nucleotides outside the gene matches: 2. The CDR3 runs 13 residues. Germline V gives CDR1 LNHDA, CDR2 SQIVND (reference sequence). As DNA, the CDR3 is TGTGCCAGTAGTGGACAGGGGATTCAGCCCCAGCATTTT. It encodes CASSGQGIQPQHF.

In this sample, this clonotype turned up many times. The V gene is TRBV10-1, the J gene TRBJ2-5; D might be TRBD1 (6 bases). Germline lookup yields CDR1 WNHNN and CDR2 SYGVQD (reference sequence). The CDR3 covers 13 residues. V lost 6 bases, J lost 5 bases, and 13 bases lay in between. This CDR3 is CASSRQVRETQYF. Written as DNA, the CDR3 is TGCGCCAGCAGCAGACAGGTCAGGGAGACCCAGTACTTC.

The table lists this clonotype with a few counts. The chain uses TRBV5-5 and TRBJ2-7, with D maybe TRBD1 (6 bases). V gave up 4 bases and J gave up 0 bases, with 14 bases separating them. The CDR3 spans 15 residues. Per germline, CDR1 SGHKS and CDR2 YYEKEE (reference sequence). In DNA, the CDR3 is TGTGCCAGCAGCATTGGACAGCCCAACTCCTACGAGCAGTACTTC. Its protein is CASSIGQPNSYEQYF.

This clonotype has only a few counts. CDR3 in amino acids: CASRQTINSPLHF. CDR3 sequence (DNA): TGTGCCAGCCGGCAGACAATAAATTCACCCCTCCACTTT. This rearrangement joins TRBV6-5 to TRBJ1-6; no firm D call. CDR1 and CDR2 (germline): MNHEY, SVGAGI. Trimming removed 8 bases at V and 7 bases at J, with 12 bases between. The CDR3 contains 13 residues.

This clonotype was recorded only once. V usage is TRBV30 and J usage is TRBJ1-5; weak D call: TRBD1 (6 bases). This CDR3 has 13 residues. CDR1 GTSNPN and CDR2 SVGIG come from the germline V gene (reference sequence). V was pared by 3 bases and J by 5 bases, with 11 bases between. The DNA for the CDR3 is TGTGCCTGGAGCGGGGGGGCGTATCAGCCCCAGCATTTT. Encoded protein: CAWSGGAYQPQHF.

This clonotype was recorded once. This sequence joins TRBV7-8 and TRBJ2-5; perhaps TRBD2 as D (6 bases). This CDR3 is built from 16 residues. V was cut by 4 bases and J by 2 bases, with 17 bases left in between. Germline CDR1 is SGHVS and CDR2 is FQNEAQ. CDR3 region: CASSSSLEGRQETQYF. The CDR3 DNA follows: TGTGCCAGCAGCTCCTCCTTGGAGGGTCGGCAAGAGACCCAGTACTTC.

The chain recombines TRBV6-5 with TRBJ2-7; 9 bases line up with TRBD1. Germline CDR1 and CDR2: MNHEY and SVGAGI. CDR3 size: 14 residues. Trimming took 8 bases from V and 10 from J; bases not matched to a gene: 15. This chain's CDR3 is CASGEPGQGFDQYF. As DNA, the CDR3 is TGTGCCAGCGGGGAACCGGGACAGGGCTTCGATCAGTACTTC.

The CDR3 sequence: CASSRSGGDQPQHF. CDR3 DNA sequence: TGTGCCAGCAGTAGGTCAGGAGGGGATCAGCCCCAGCATTTT. V is TRBV12-3 or TRBV12-4 and J is TRBJ1-5; D possibly corresponds to TRBD1 (5 bases). The CDR3 length is 14 residues. Trimming removed 5 bases at V and 5 bases at J, with 13 bases between.

The rearrangement joins TRBV5-1 to TRBJ1-2; 8 bases are shared with TRBD1. The V segment lost 3 bases and the J segment 8 bases; nucleotides outside the gene matches: 12. This CDR3 has 15 amino acids. Germline-derived CDR1 and CDR2 are SGHRS and YFSETQ. CDR3 DNA sequence: TGCGCCAGCAGCTGGACAGGGACGGATCTAAGGGGCTACACCTTC. Protein sequence: CASSWTGTDLRGYTF.

V and J are TRBV9 and TRBJ2-2, with D possibly called TRBD1 or TRBD2 (6 bases each). The CDR3 contains 16 residues. The germline gives CDR1 SGDLS, CDR2 YYNGEE. Trimming took off 0 bases at V and 4 bases at J, with 13 bases between the two ends. In nucleotides, the CDR3 is TGTGCCAGCAGCGTAGCTGAAGGGGGGCTCACCGGGGAGCTGTTTTTT. It encodes CASSVAEGGLTGELFF.

This clonotype has just one count. The chain has TRBV5-1 and TRBJ1-4; 7 positions match TRBD1. CDR1 SGHRS and CDR2 YFSETQ come from the germline V gene. With 0 bases clipped from V and 5 bases from J, the junction kept 13 bases outside the gene matches. The CDR3 consists of 18 residues. In nucleotides, the CDR3 is TGCGCCAGCAGCTTGGAGTGTGGTGGGACAGAGGTAAATGAAAAACTGTTTTTT. Its translation: CASSLECGGTEVNEKLFF.

At least ten counts were recorded for this clonotype. This chain links TRBV10-2 with TRBJ2-5; 9 nucleotides line up with TRBD2. CDR3 length: 16 amino acids. V trimming: 5 bases; J trimming: 2 bases; junction bases outside the gene matches: 9. Germline V gene lookup returns CDR1 WSHSY and CDR2 SAAADI. The CDR3 region is CASSLVAGAGQETQYF. For the CDR3, the DNA is TGCGCCAGCAGTCTGGTAGCGGGGGCGGGTCAAGAGACCCAGTACTTC.

The chain carries TRBV7-9 and TRBJ1-2; no reliable D call. Germline values: CDR1 SEHNR, CDR2 FQNEAQ (reference sequence). V was trimmed by 5 bases and J by 7 bases, leaving 17 bases between them. The CDR3 spans 14 residues. The CDR3 sequence: CASSQTDTSGGYTF. The CDR3, as DNA: TGTGCCAGCAGCCAAACCGACACGTCGGGTGGCTACACCTTC.